Here is one T cell receptor (beta chain) with its context. This entry is derived from a study of blood T cell repertoires in COVID-19. At the level of the study: There were acute and convalescent COVID-19 samples, and they came from the United States, Italy and Spain. Sources were T cells, B-cell-depleted T cells, or PBMCs; the material itself was cDNA or gDNA.

Germline CDR1 is SGDLS and CDR2 is YYNGEE. This CDR3 spans 14 amino acids. J was trimmed by 1 base and V by 6 bases; bases with no gene match: 4. Profiling relied on immunoSEQ multiplex PCR, and the TCRdb table lists in-frame clones only, not all of them. The data show approximately 54,000 clones, with approximately 87% seen just once and 4% held by the top ten. This TCR derives from a man aged 50-59 years with acute or convalescent COVID-19. This chain links TRBV9 with TRBJ2-3; 8 nucleotides align to TRBD2. Sequenced material: peripheral blood. CDR3 loop: CASTRGGGTDTQYF. The CDR3 DNA reads TGTGCCAGCACCCGGGGGGGTGGCACAGATACGCAGTATTTT.